The sequence of this TCR beta chain was determined in a study of identical twins. Study-wide points: Clonotypes of the beta chain that were abundant in cord blood carried fewer insertions (memory repertoires showed none). Potential partial confounding of zero-insertion analyses by invariant MAIT and iNKT cells was noted. Out-of-frame alpha sequences that twins shared showed excess low generation probability.

TCRdb reprocessed the 5' RACE reads with MiXCR, giving one entry per CDR3 protein. This sample yields 400,000 to 550,000 distinct CDR3 sequences, of which 24% are seen a single time; 2.9% belongs to the top ten. Germline V gene data show CDR1 as LGHNA and CDR2 as YSLEER. V lost 5 bases, J lost 5 bases, and 4 bases stayed unmatched. The CDR3 contains 13 residues. A remark on this clonotype: The antigen is unknown.

This sample also appeared in a second study, on T cells expressing NK-cell markers. That paper notes: Each of a handful of donors carried dominant NKG2C+ clonotypes accounting for about 1.0-7.5% of CD8+ T cells.

This TCR was recovered from a woman aged 18-35 years in good health. Sequencing was carried out using CD4+ T cells sorted from blood. The V call is TRBV4-3, the J call TRBJ2-7, with 9 bases identical to TRBD1. CDR3 DNA sequence: TGCGCCAGCAGCTCGAGGACAGGGGACGAGCAGTACTTC. Its translation is CASSSRTGDEQYF.